This passage covers 13 T cell receptor beta chains from one sample sequenced in a study of molecular identifiers for immune sequencing clone quantification. TCRdb recomputed calls from the PCR reads with MiXCR, one row per CDR3 protein. The data show 350,000 or so distinct CDR3 sequences, with about 22% seen just once and roughly 0.86% held by the top ten. Sequenced sample: naive CD8+ T cells from blood, with Jurkat cell RNA spiked in. Subset: FACS-sorted CD8+CD4-CCR7+CD45RA+ naive T cells. The origin of the receptors is a human donor in good health. Some libraries in this study had Jurkat cell RNA spiked in.

The chain joins TRBV6-2 or TRBV6-3 to TRBJ1-2, with D perhaps TRBD1 (5 bases). Trimming shortened V by 2 bases and J by 10 bases, and 14 bases separated the two germline ends. The CDR3 has 13 residues. CDR1 and CDR2 (germline): MNHEY, SVGEGT. The CDR3 sequence is CASSYGPGNDYTF. DNA for the CDR3: TGTGCCAGCAGTTACGGGCCAGGGAATGACTACACCTTC.

This clonotype was seen at least ten times. The chain recombines TRBV27 with TRBJ2-2; no clear D. V shed 6 bases and J shed 5 bases, with 19 bases lying between them. Germline V lookup: CDR1 MNHEY, CDR2 SMNVEV (reference sequence). The CDR3 contains 16 residues. The CDR3 loop is CASRYIGSTRTGELFF. For the CDR3, the DNA is TGTGCCAGCAGGTATATCGGCTCCACCCGTACCGGGGAGCTGTTTTTT.

This clonotype was found many times. The gene calls are TRBV6-5 and TRBJ2-3, with D perhaps matching TRBD1 or TRBD2 (5 bases each). V gave up 4 bases and J gave up 2 bases, with 10 bases separating them. Germline V gene data show CDR1 as MNHEY and CDR2 as SVGAGI. The CDR3 spans 14 residues. In nucleotides, the CDR3 is TGTGCCAGCAGTTGGGGACCGCACACAGATACGCAGTATTTT. It yields the protein CASSWGPHTDTQYF.

This clonotype was seen ten or more times. The rearrangement uses TRBV20-1 and TRBJ1-1; D is unresolved. The germline V and J ends were trimmed by 5 bases and 5 bases, with 15 bases remaining between them. The CDR3 runs 13 residues. The germline CDR1 and CDR2 sequences are DFQATT and SNEGSKA (reference sequence). The CDR3 spells CSAPGLYETEAFF. In DNA form, the CDR3 reads TGCAGTGCTCCGGGCCTGTACGAAACTGAAGCTTTCTTT.

This clonotype was seen many times. The chain has TRBV12-3 or TRBV12-4 and TRBJ1-1, with D unresolved. The CDR3 is 14 amino acids. V lost 1 base and J lost 1, with 7 bases in between. The CDR3 is CASSLGGPNTEAFF. The CDR3 coding sequence is TGTGCCAGCAGTTTAGGAGGCCCGAACACTGAAGCTTTCTTT.

The V call is TRBV7-6, the J call TRBJ2-3, with 10 positions matching TRBD2. The CDR3 is made up of 18 amino acids. Germline CDR1 reads SGHVS; CDR2 reads FNYEAQ. J was trimmed by 2 bases and V by 1 base; bases with no gene match: 9. The CDR3 loop reads CASSLGSGGTYSTDTQYF. The CDR3 DNA reads as TGTGCCAGCAGCTTAGGTAGCGGGGGGACCTATTCCACAGATACGCAGTATTTT. The entire variable domain, with the rest obtained from reference TRBV7-6 and TRBJ2-3, is as follows: GAGVSQSPRYKVTKRGQDVALRCDPISGHVSLYWYRQALGQGPEFLTYFNYEAQQDKSGLPNDRFSAERPEGSISTLTIQRTEQRDSAMYRCASSLGSGGTYSTDTQYFGPGTRLTVL.

This sequence joins TRBV18 and TRBJ2-1, with 7 nucleotides matching TRBD1. This CDR3 is built from 15 residues. Germline CDR1 and CDR2: KGHSH and LQKENI. V lost 1 base to trimming and J lost 3 bases; unmatched junction nucleotides: 3. The CDR3 region has the DNA TGTGCCAGCTCACCACAGGGGGCTAGCTACAATGAGCAGTTCTTC. It encodes CASSPQGASYNEQFF.

The table lists this clonotype with many counts. This chain connects TRBV12-5 to TRBJ2-3; TRBD2 matches at 9 bases. Germline V gene data show CDR1 as LGHNT and CDR2 as FRNRAP. This CDR3 region has 18 residues. The V gene end was trimmed by 1 base and the J gene end by 3 bases; junction bases not matched to a gene: 11. The CDR3 sequence: CASGLDSLAGDVTDTQYF. The DNA for the CDR3 is TGTGCTAGTGGTTTGGATTCGTTAGCGGGAGACGTGACAGATACGCAGTATTTT.

Many counts were recorded for this clonotype. J is TRBJ1-5 and V is TRBV28; D possibly corresponds to TRBD1 (5 bases). The V gene lost 6 bases and the J gene lost 0 bases, with 12 bases spanning the gap. The CDR3 covers 15 residues. Germline V CDR1 and CDR2: MDHEN, SYDVKM. The CDR3, as DNA: TGTGCCAGCAGCCAGACAGCGACTAGCAATCAGCCCCAGCATTTT. It encodes CASSQTATSNQPQHF.

This clonotype was observed at least ten times. This chain joins TRBV2 and TRBJ2-7, with 7 bases matching TRBD1. The germline gives CDR1 SNHLY, CDR2 FYNNEI. The CDR3 consists of 13 residues. J was trimmed by 3 bases and V by 3 bases; bases with no gene match: 2. The CDR3 sequence is CASSEGTVYEQYF. CDR3 DNA sequence: TGTGCCAGCAGTGAGGGGACAGTCTACGAGCAGTACTTC. Full variable domain (remainder filled in from reference TRBV2 and TRBJ2-7): EPEVTQTPSHQVTQMGQEVILRCVPISNHLYFYWYRQILGQKVEFLVSFYNNEISEKSEIFDDQFSVERPDGSNFTLKIRSTKLEDSAMYFCASSEGTVYEQYFGPGTRLTVT.

This clonotype was seen only a few times. The V call is TRBV10-3, the J call TRBJ2-2; no reliable D call. The germline gives CDR1 ENHRY, CDR2 SYGVKD. CDR3 length: 17 amino acids. Trimming removed 3 bases from V and 2 bases from J, with 16 bases in between. CDR3 DNA sequence: TGTGCCATCAGTGATCGCCTACCCTCCGTAAACACCGGGGAGCTGTTTTTT. Amino acids: CAISDRLPSVNTGELFF.

This chain connects TRBV2 to TRBJ2-1, with TRBD2 matching 11 bases. The CDR3 consists of 14 residues. From germline, CDR1 is SNHLY and CDR2 FYNNEI. V shed 7 bases and J 5 bases; nucleotides not matched to a gene: 4. The CDR3 coding sequence is TGTGCCAGCAAAACTAGCGGGGGTAACAATGAGCAGTTCTTC. Translation gives CASKTSGGNNEQFF.

Remarks on this clonotype: A much larger clone differs from this one at a single base, so this may be a read error. This likely comes from a read error, as the CDR3 has no conserved phenylalanine or tryptophan at its end. The J gene is TRBJ1-4, the V gene TRBV7-9; 9 nucleotides line up with TRBD1. Germline-derived CDR1 and CDR2 are SEHNR and FQNEAQ (reference sequence). V gave up 2 bases and J gave up 2 bases; unmatched junction bases: 9. The CDR3 is 18 residues long. The CDR3 DNA reads TGTGCCAGCAGCTTACCCTCCGGGACAGGGACCACTAATGAAAAACTGTTTCTT. Translation gives CASSLPSGTGTTNEKLFL.